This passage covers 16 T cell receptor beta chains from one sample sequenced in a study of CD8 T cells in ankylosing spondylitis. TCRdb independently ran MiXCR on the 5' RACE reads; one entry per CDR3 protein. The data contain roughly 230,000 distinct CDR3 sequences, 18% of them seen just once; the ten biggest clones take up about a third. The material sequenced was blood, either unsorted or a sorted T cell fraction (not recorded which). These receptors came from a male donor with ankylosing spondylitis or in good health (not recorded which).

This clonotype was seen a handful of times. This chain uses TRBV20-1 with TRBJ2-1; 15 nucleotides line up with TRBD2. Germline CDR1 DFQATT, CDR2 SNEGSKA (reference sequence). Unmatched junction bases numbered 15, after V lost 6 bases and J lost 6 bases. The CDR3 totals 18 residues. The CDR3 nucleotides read TGCAGTGCCGCGCCCCCCGGACTAGCGGGAGGGCCCGGCAATGAGCAGTTCTTC. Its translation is CSAAPPGLAGGPGNEQFF.

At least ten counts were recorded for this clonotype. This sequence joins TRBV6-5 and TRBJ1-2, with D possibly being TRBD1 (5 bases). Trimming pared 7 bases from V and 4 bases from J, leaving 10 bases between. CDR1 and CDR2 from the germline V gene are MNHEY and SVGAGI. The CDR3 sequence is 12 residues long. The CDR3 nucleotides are TGTGCCAGCACCTCAGGGACCTATGGCTACACCTTC. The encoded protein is CASTSGTYGYTF.

CDR3 in amino acids: CSARNSYEQYF. The CDR3 coding sequence is TGCAGTGCTAGGAACTCCTACGAGCAGTACTTC. The chain joins TRBV20-1 to TRBJ2-7; D is undetermined. Germline-derived CDR1 and CDR2 are DFQATT and SNEGSKA (reference sequence). This CDR3 has 11 residues. V gave up 3 bases and J gave up 0 bases, with 3 bases separating them.

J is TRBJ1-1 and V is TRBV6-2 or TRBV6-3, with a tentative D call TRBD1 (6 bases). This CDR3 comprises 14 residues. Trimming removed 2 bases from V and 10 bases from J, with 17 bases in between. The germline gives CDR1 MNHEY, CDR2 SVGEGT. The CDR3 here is CASSYGGRGLGAFF. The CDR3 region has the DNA TGTGCCAGCAGTTACGGCGGACGGGGGCTTGGAGCTTTCTTT.

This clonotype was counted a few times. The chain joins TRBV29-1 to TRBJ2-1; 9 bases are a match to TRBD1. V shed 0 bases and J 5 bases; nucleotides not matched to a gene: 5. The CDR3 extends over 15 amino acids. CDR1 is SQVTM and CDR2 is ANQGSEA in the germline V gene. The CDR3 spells CSVEDSGTGNNEQFF. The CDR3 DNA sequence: TGCAGCGTTGAAGATTCGGGGACAGGGAACAATGAGCAGTTCTTC.

In DNA form, the CDR3 reads TGTGCCAGCAGTTGGGCTCCAGAGCAGTTCTTC. This translates into CASSWAPEQFF. V gene TRBV12-3 or TRBV12-4 combines with J gene TRBJ2-1; D uncertain. This CDR3 contains 11 residues. Trimming cost V 4 bases and J 10 bases, with 8 bases left between them.

Here the CDR3 reads CASSTEGHLSSYEQYF. The CDR3 region has the DNA TGTGCCAGCAGTACTGAAGGACACCTGAGCTCCTACGAGCAGTACTTC. The chain has TRBV12-3 or TRBV12-4 and TRBJ2-7; TRBD1 might be the D (5 bases). There are 16 residues in the CDR3. Trimming cost V 5 bases and J 0 bases, with 17 bases left between them.

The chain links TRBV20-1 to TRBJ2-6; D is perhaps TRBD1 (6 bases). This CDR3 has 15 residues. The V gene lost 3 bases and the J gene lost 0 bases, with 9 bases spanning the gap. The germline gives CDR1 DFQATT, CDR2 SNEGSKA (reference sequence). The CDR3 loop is CSASNRDSGANVLTF. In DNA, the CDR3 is TGCAGTGCTAGCAACAGGGACTCTGGGGCCAACGTCCTGACTTTC.

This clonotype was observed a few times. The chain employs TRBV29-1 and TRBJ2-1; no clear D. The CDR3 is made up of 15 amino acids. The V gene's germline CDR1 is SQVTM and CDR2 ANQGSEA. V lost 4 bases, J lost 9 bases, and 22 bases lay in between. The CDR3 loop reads CSVVLTVFEDGEQFF. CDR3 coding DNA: TGCAGCGTTGTATTGACGGTCTTTGAGGATGGTGAGCAGTTCTTC.

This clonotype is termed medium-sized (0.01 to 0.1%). DNA for the CDR3: TGTGCCACTACCAGCACCGGGGAGCTGTTTTTT. Amino acids: CATTSTGELFF. The rearrangement links TRBV27 to TRBJ2-2; the D is unclear. The germline V and J ends were trimmed by 10 bases and 4 bases, with 7 bases remaining between them. Germline-derived CDR1 and CDR2 are MNHEY and SMNVEV (reference sequence). The CDR3 covers 11 residues.

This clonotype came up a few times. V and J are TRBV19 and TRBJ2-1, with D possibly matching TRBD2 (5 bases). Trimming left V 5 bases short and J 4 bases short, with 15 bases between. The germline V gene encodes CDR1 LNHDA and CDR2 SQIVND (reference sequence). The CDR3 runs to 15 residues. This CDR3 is CASSPYSGEYNEQFF. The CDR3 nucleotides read TGTGCCAGTAGTCCCTACAGCGGAGAGTACAATGAGCAGTTCTTC.

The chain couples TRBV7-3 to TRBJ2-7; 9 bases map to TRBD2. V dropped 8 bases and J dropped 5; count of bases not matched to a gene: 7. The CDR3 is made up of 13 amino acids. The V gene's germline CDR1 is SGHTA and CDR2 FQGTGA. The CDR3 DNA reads TGTGCCAGCTCTTACCTAGCGGGGAACGAGCAGTACTTC. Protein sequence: CASSYLAGNEQYF.

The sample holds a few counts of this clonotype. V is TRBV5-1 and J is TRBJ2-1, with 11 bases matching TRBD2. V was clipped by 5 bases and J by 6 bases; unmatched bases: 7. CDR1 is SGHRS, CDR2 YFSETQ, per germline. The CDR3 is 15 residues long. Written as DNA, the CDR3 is TGCGCCAGCAGAGCCGGGACTAGCGGCCCCAATGAGCAGTTCTTC. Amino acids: CASRAGTSGPNEQFF.

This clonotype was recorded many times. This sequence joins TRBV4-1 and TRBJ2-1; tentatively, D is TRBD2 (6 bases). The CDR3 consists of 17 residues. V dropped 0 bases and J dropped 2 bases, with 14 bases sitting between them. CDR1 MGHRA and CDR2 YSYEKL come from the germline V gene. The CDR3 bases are TGCGCCAGCAGCCAAGATCACGGGACTCGAACCTACAATGAGCAGTTCTTC. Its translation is CASSQDHGTRTYNEQFF.

CDR3 nucleotide sequence: TGTGCCAGCAGTTTAACGGGTACAGGTCCGCTCGAGTACTTC. Protein product: CASSLTGTGPLEYF. V and J are TRBV28 and TRBJ2-4, with D perhaps TRBD1 (5 bases). The CDR3 loop spans 14 amino acids. Germline values: CDR1 MDHEN, CDR2 SYDVKM. V lost 2 bases, J lost 14 bases, and 19 bases lay in between.

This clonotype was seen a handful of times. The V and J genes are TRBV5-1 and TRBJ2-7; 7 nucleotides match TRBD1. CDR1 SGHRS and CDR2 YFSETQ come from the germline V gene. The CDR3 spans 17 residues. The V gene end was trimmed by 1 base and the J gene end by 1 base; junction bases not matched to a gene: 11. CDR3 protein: CASSLWGLQGLSYEQYF. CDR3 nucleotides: TGCGCCAGCAGCTTGTGGGGTTTACAGGGGCTATCCTACGAGCAGTACTTC.